This T cell receptor beta chain was profiled in a study of technical replicates of blood from several donors. Using immunoSEQ multiplex PCR, the repertoire was profiled, and TCRdb retains in-frame clones only, with some absent. The repertoire holds approximately 12,000 clones, with 90% to 95% as singletons. V was clipped by 2 bases and J by 2 bases, with 6 bases between them. The CDR3 runs to 14 residues. From germline, CDR1 is SGHVS and CDR2 FQNEAQ. The chain combines TRBV7-8 with TRBJ2-2, with no clear D. The source material was PBMCs. This sequence originates from a human donor in good health. CDR3 sequence (DNA): TGTGCCAGCAGCTTACTGGCCAACACCGGGGAGCTGTTTTTT. Its protein product is CASSLLANTGELFF.